This is a list of T cell receptor beta chains from one sample in a study of CD8 T cells in Susac syndrome. TCRdb re-analysed the immunoSEQ multiplex PCR reads in MiXCR, keeping a single row per CDR3 protein. The data contain 100,000 to 150,000 distinct CDR3 sequences, just under 95% of them singletons. Input material: CD8+ T cells from PBMCs. Every receptor here comes from a human donor with Susac syndrome. The CDR3 runs from the conserved cysteine through the conserved F or W. A D gene is named only where the DNA matches it firmly. Rows may omit the clone size; those that give it use once, few, many or a size class.

v_gene: TRBV7-6
abundance: .
d_gene: TRBD1
j_gene: TRBJ1-1
CDR3nt: TGTGCCAGCAGCCCGAGGGACAGGCCAGGCCCGGTGGCTTTCTTT
CDR3aa: CASSPRDRPGPVAFF

v_gene: TRBV27
abundance: .
d_gene: .
j_gene: TRBJ1-2
CDR3nt: TGTGCCAGCAGCATCAGGGGAATAGCGACGGGCTACACCTTC
CDR3aa: CASSIRGIATGYTF

v_gene: TRBV27
abundance: once
d_gene: .
j_gene: TRBJ2-7
CDR3nt: TGTGCCAGCAGTTTGGGCCCCGGGTCCTACGAGCAGTACTTC
CDR3aa: CASSLGPGSYEQYF

v_gene: TRBV7-9
abundance: once
d_gene: .
j_gene: TRBJ2-4
CDR3nt: TGTGCCAGCAGCCCCCCCAGCCGGGGGTGGTACTTC
CDR3aa: CASSPPSRGWYF

v_gene: TRBV19
abundance: .
d_gene: TRBD1
j_gene: TRBJ1-2
CDR3nt: TGTGCCAGTAGCCACCCACAGGGGGCAAACTATGGCTACACCTTC
CDR3aa: CASSHPQGANYGYTF

v_gene: TRBV4-2
abundance: .
d_gene: .
j_gene: TRBJ2-2
CDR3nt: TGTGCCAGCAGCCAAGAGGAGCGGAGAACGAACACCGGGGAGCTGTTTTTT
CDR3aa: CASSQEERRTNTGELFF

v_gene: TRBV6-5
abundance: .
d_gene: TRBD1
j_gene: TRBJ1-5
CDR3nt: TGTGCCAGCAGTTACTCGGGGACAGCTGATCAGCCCCAGCATTTT
CDR3aa: CASSYSGTADQPQHF

v_gene: TRBV10-3
abundance: .
d_gene: .
j_gene: TRBJ1-5
CDR3nt: TGTGCCATCAGTGAGTTTCGACAAAGCAATCAGCCCCAGCATTTT
CDR3aa: CAISEFRQSNQPQHF

v_gene: TRBV6-5
abundance: .
d_gene: .
j_gene: TRBJ2-7
CDR3nt: TGTGCCAGCAGTTACAGGCAGAGCTACGAGCAGTACTTC
CDR3aa: CASSYRQSYEQYF

v_gene: TRBV29-1
abundance: .
d_gene: .
j_gene: TRBJ2-3
CDR3nt: TGCAGCGTTGTCGTGGTCTTAAGCGGCACAGATACGCAGTATTTT
CDR3aa: CSVVVVLSGTDTQYF

v_gene: TRBV3-1
abundance: .
d_gene: .
j_gene: TRBJ1-1
CDR3nt: TGTGCCAGCAGCCATATGAAGACAGCCTTGAACACTGAAGCTTTCTTT
CDR3aa: CASSHMKTALNTEAFF

v_gene: TRBV27
abundance: .
d_gene: .
j_gene: TRBJ1-1
CDR3nt: TGTGCCAGCAGTTTTCGGGGGGCCTGGAACACTGAAGCTTTCTTT
CDR3aa: CASSFRGAWNTEAFF

v_gene: TRBV7-8
abundance: .
d_gene: TRBD1
j_gene: TRBJ2-2
CDR3nt: TGTGCCAGCAGAAAGGACAGGGTGAACACCGGGGAGCTGTTTTTT
CDR3aa: CASRKDRVNTGELFF

v_gene: TRBV30
abundance: .
d_gene: .
j_gene: TRBJ1-1
CDR3nt: TGTGCCTGGAGCTTGGGCAGCTCCTTGGAAGCTTTCTTT
CDR3aa: CAWSLGSSLEAFF

v_gene: TRBV6-5
abundance: .
d_gene: .
j_gene: TRBJ2-3
CDR3nt: TGTGCCAGCAGTTACAGCCCGATTGCGCTGAGCACAGATACGCAGTATTTT
CDR3aa: CASSYSPIALSTDTQYF

v_gene: TRBV25-1
abundance: .
d_gene: .
j_gene: TRBJ1-1
CDR3nt: TGTGCCAGCAGTGAATTAGGTGACAGCCGATCTTTCTTT
CDR3aa: CASSELGDSRSFF

v_gene: TRBV4-1
abundance: .
d_gene: .
j_gene: TRBJ2-1
CDR3nt: TGCGCCAGCAGCCAAACTACCTCCGGAATTGATGAGCAGTTCTTC
CDR3aa: CASSQTTSGIDEQFF

v_gene: TRBV4-1
abundance: .
d_gene: TRBD1
j_gene: TRBJ2-7
CDR3nt: TGCGCCAGCAGCCAAGGACAGGGTACCGAGCAGTACTTC
CDR3aa: CASSQGQGTEQYF

v_gene: TRBV13
abundance: once
d_gene: TRBD1
j_gene: TRBJ1-5
CDR3nt: TGTGCCAGCAGCCCGGGGGGACAGGGGCGAGGTCAGCCCCAGCATTTT
CDR3aa: CASSPGGQGRGQPQHF

v_gene: TRBV2
abundance: .
d_gene: .
j_gene: TRBJ2-2
CDR3nt: TGTGCCAGCAGTTACGGAACCCGGACGTACGTCTTGCGGGAGCTGTTTTTT
CDR3aa: CASSYGTRTYVLRELFF

v_gene: TRBV5-6
abundance: .
d_gene: .
j_gene: TRBJ2-7
CDR3nt: TGTGCCAGCAGCCTCGACAGGCTCTCCTACGAGCAGTACTTC
CDR3aa: CASSLDRLSYEQYF

v_gene: TRBV20-1
abundance: .
d_gene: TRBD2
j_gene: TRBJ2-3
CDR3nt: TGCAGTGCTAGAGAACTAGCGGCGACCACAGATACGCAGTATTTT
CDR3aa: CSARELAATTDTQYF

v_gene: TRBV30
abundance: .
d_gene: TRBD2
j_gene: TRBJ2-3
CDR3nt: TGTGCCTGGACTCTTAGCGGGATGACAGATACGCAGTATTTT
CDR3aa: CAWTLSGMTDTQYF

v_gene: TRBV4-1
abundance: .
d_gene: .
j_gene: TRBJ1-1
CDR3nt: TGCGCCAGCAGCCAAGGCTGGATGAACACTGAAGCTTTCTTT
CDR3aa: CASSQGWMNTEAFF

v_gene: TRBV6-5
abundance: .
d_gene: TRBD1
j_gene: TRBJ1-1
CDR3nt: TGTGCCAGCAGTTACAGGGGGCGGAGTGTCCCAAGCTCTGAAGCTTTCTTT
CDR3aa: CASSYRGRSVPSSEAFF

v_gene: TRBV20-1
abundance: .
d_gene: .
j_gene: TRBJ1-2
CDR3nt: TGCAGTGCTAGCAGGGACTATGGCTACACCTTC
CDR3aa: CSASRDYGYTF

v_gene: TRBV29-1
abundance: once
d_gene: .
j_gene: TRBJ2-5
CDR3nt: TGCAGCGTTGGCGCGACAGTGTTTGGGGGAGAGACCCAGTACTTC
CDR3aa: CSVGATVFGGETQYF

v_gene: TRBV4-1
abundance: .
d_gene: .
j_gene: TRBJ1-1
CDR3nt: TGCGCCAGCAGCCAAGGGGCAGAAACAGCGAACACTGAAGCTTTCTTT
CDR3aa: CASSQGAETANTEAFF

v_gene: TRBV4-3
abundance: .
d_gene: TRBD1
j_gene: TRBJ2-7
CDR3nt: TGCGCCAGCAGCCCCGGACAGGGTCGGGTTTACGAGCAGTACTTC
CDR3aa: CASSPGQGRVYEQYF

v_gene: TRBV7-9
abundance: .
d_gene: .
j_gene: TRBJ2-7
CDR3nt: TGTGCCAGCAGCTTAGGCACGGATTCCTACGAGCAGTACTTC
CDR3aa: CASSLGTDSYEQYF

v_gene: TRBV20-1
abundance: .
d_gene: .
j_gene: TRBJ2-3
CDR3nt: TGCAGTGCTAGCCGACCTCTGGGGGGAGCTAGCACAGATACGCAGTATTTT
CDR3aa: CSASRPLGGASTDTQYF

v_gene: TRBV11-2
abundance: .
d_gene: .
j_gene: TRBJ2-4
CDR3nt: TGTGCCAGCAGCTTTACGGAAGTGGGCTCGGGCAAAAACATTCAGTACTTC
CDR3aa: CASSFTEVGSGKNIQYF

v_gene: TRBV27
abundance: .
d_gene: .
j_gene: TRBJ1-2
CDR3nt: TGTGCCAGCAGTTACCAGATTAACTATGGCTACACCTTC
CDR3aa: CASSYQINYGYTF

v_gene: TRBV10-2
abundance: .
d_gene: .
j_gene: TRBJ2-1
CDR3nt: TGCGCCAGCAGTGAGATGGACTCGACCTACAATGAGCAGTTCTTC
CDR3aa: CASSEMDSTYNEQFF

v_gene: TRBV2
abundance: .
d_gene: .
j_gene: TRBJ2-7
CDR3nt: TGTGCCAGCAGTGACGGGGCGGGAAAGGACTCCTACGAGCAGTACTTC
CDR3aa: CASSDGAGKDSYEQYF

v_gene: TRBV30
abundance: .
d_gene: TRBD1
j_gene: TRBJ2-3
CDR3nt: TGTGCCTGGAGGACAGGGAGCACAGATACGCAGTATTTT
CDR3aa: CAWRTGSTDTQYF

v_gene: TRBV4-1
abundance: .
d_gene: .
j_gene: TRBJ2-7
CDR3nt: TGCGCCAGCAGCCAAGACACGGAATCCTACGAGCAGTACTTC
CDR3aa: CASSQDTESYEQYF